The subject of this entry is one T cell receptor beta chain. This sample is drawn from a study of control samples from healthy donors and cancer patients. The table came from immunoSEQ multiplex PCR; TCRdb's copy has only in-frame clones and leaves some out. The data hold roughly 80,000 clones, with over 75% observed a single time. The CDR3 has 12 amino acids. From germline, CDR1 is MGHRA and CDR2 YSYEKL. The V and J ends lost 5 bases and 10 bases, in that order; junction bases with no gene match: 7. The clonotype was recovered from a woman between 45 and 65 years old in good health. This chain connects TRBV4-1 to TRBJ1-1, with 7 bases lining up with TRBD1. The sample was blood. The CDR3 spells CASSKRGGAAFF. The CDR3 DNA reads TGCGCCAGCAGCAAGCGAGGGGGCGCAGCTTTCTTT.